These 22 T cell receptor beta chains were all obtained from the same sample, sequenced in a study of blood T cell repertoires in COVID-19. Using immunoSEQ multiplex PCR, the repertoire was profiled, and TCRdb retains in-frame clones only, with some absent. The table has approximately 120,000 clones, more than 75% seen once; the top ten hold approximately 5%. The sequencing sample was made of peripheral blood. The receptors were sampled from a human donor in a cohort sampled during active COVID-19.

This chain joins TRBV7-2 and TRBJ2-3; tentative D call: TRBD1 (6 bases). CDR1 is SGHTA and CDR2 is FQGNSA in the germline V gene. Between the trimmed V and J ends, which lost 2 bases and 2 bases, there was a span of 11 bases. This CDR3 contains 15 residues. CDR3 in DNA: TGTGCCAGCAGCTTACCCGGGACACCCACAGATACGCAGTATTTT. It translates to CASSLPGTPTDTQYF.

The genes are TRBV9 and TRBJ2-2, with 7 bases matching TRBD2. V was clipped by 7 bases and J by 1 base; unmatched bases: 4. Germline CDR1 and CDR2: SGDLS and YYNGEE. The CDR3 is made up of 14 amino acids. In DNA, the CDR3 is TGTGCCAGCTCAAAGCGGGGGAACACCGGGGAGCTGTTTTTT. Amino acid sequence: CASSKRGNTGELFF.

The CDR3 reads CASSLYRGPYNEQFF. DNA of the CDR3: TGTGCCAGCAGCCTATACAGGGGCCCCTACAATGAGCAGTTCTTC. The chain employs TRBV14 and TRBJ2-1; 7 positions agree with TRBD1. Germline CDR1 SGHDN, CDR2 FVKESK. The CDR3 runs to 15 residues. V was clipped by 4 bases and J by 2 bases; unmatched bases: 5.

The rearrangement uses TRBV28 and TRBJ2-7; 8 bases fit TRBD1. V dropped 5 bases and J dropped 3; count of bases not matched to a gene: 6. The CDR3 extends over 14 amino acids. The germline CDR1 and CDR2 sequences are MDHEN and SYDVKM. In DNA form, the CDR3 reads TGTGCCAGCAGTAAACCGGACAGGGTCTACGAGCAGTACTTC. This codes for CASSKPDRVYEQYF. The entire variable domain, with the rest obtained from reference TRBV28 and TRBJ2-7, is as follows: DVKVTQSSRYLVKRTGEKVFLECVQDMDHENMFWYRQDPGLGLRLIYFSYDVKMKEKGDIPEGYSVSREKKERFSLILESASTNQTSMYLCASSKPDRVYEQYFGPGTRLTVT.

The chain couples TRBV2 to TRBJ2-3; D possibly corresponds to TRBD2 (6 bases). From germline, CDR1 is SNHLY and CDR2 FYNNEI. Trimming cost V 6 bases and J 1 base, with 20 bases left between them. This CDR3 spans 17 amino acids. The CDR3 nucleotides are TGTGCCAGCAGGGGGGACTCAAGAGGGTGGGGCACAGATACGCAGTATTTT. Its protein product is CASRGDSRGWGTDTQYF.

This chain uses TRBV3-1 (or the pseudogene TRBV3-2) with TRBJ2-2, with a possible D match to TRBD2 (5 bases). Germline V gives CDR1 LGHDT, CDR2 YNNKEL (reference sequence). The length of the CDR3 is 16 residues. V dropped 6 bases and J dropped 4 bases, with 18 bases sitting between them. CDR3 region: CASRPTSVRSTGELFF. The CDR3 DNA is TGTGCCAGCAGGCCTACTAGTGTGAGGTCCACCGGGGAGCTGTTTTTT.

The CDR3 DNA follows: TGTGCCAGCAGTTTGGCAGGGTCTGGAAACACCATATATTTT. Translating it yields CASSLAGSGNTIYF. The gene calls are TRBV28 and TRBJ1-3; possible D gene TRBD1, 5 bases. This CDR3 contains 14 residues. Trimming removed 3 bases at V and 1 base at J, with 7 bases between. Germline lookup yields CDR1 MDHEN and CDR2 SYDVKM.

This clone was found once. CDR3: CASSVQQGATDTQYF. CDR3 sequence (DNA): TGTGCCAGCAGCGTCCAGCAGGGGGCAACAGATACGCAGTATTTT. This rearrangement joins TRBV9 to TRBJ2-3; 8 bases align to TRBD1. This CDR3 has 15 residues. CDR1 and CDR2 (germline): SGDLS, YYNGEE. V lost 2 bases and J lost 3; bases outside the gene matches: 5.

The chain recombines TRBV4-1 with TRBJ1-1; no clear D gene. V shed 3 bases and J shed 3 bases, with 14 bases lying between them. The CDR3 runs 15 residues. CDR1 is MGHRA, CDR2 YSYEKL, per germline. CDR3 protein: CASSHGGIEDTEAFF. In DNA form, the CDR3 reads TGCGCCAGCAGCCATGGAGGGATAGAGGACACTGAAGCTTTCTTT.

The chain carries TRBV14 and TRBJ2-7; 9 bases are a match to TRBD2. From germline, CDR1 is SGHDN and CDR2 FVKESK. This CDR3 is built from 15 residues. Trimming removed 1 base from V and 4 bases from J; junction bases left unmatched: 5. This CDR3 reads CASSQASGRLYEQYF. The CDR3 DNA is TGTGCCAGCAGCCAAGCGAGCGGGAGGTTGTACGAGCAGTACTTC.

The chain couples TRBV18 to TRBJ2-7; TRBD1 might be the D (6 bases). CDR1 is KGHSH, CDR2 LQKENI, per germline. The length of the CDR3 is 12 residues. Trimming pared 3 bases from V and 4 bases from J, leaving 7 bases between. CDR3 sequence: CASSPTGYEQYF. Written as DNA, the CDR3 is TGTGCCAGCTCACCCACAGGGTACGAGCAGTACTTC.

The V gene is TRBV3-1 (or the pseudogene TRBV3-2), the J gene TRBJ2-1; TRBD2 aligns across 9 bases. Germline V gene data show CDR1 as LGHDT and CDR2 as YNNKEL (reference sequence). The CDR3 has 15 amino acids. V lost 4 bases to trimming and J lost 7 bases; unmatched junction nucleotides: 8. The DNA of the CDR3 is TGTGCCAGCAGCCGTCTCGGCGGGAGGGGGAATGAGCAGTTCTTC. It codes for CASSRLGGRGNEQFF.

This chain links TRBV16 with TRBJ1-1, with D unclear. Trimming removed 8 bases at V and 1 base at J, with 8 bases between. The CDR3 spans 12 residues. CDR1 is KGHSY and CDR2 is FQNENV in the germline V gene. This CDR3 is CASLRPNTEAFF. CDR3 DNA sequence: TGTGCCAGCCTGAGGCCGAACACTGAAGCTTTCTTT.

This chain connects TRBV4-3 to TRBJ2-3; D is possibly TRBD2 (6 bases). V dropped 1 base and J dropped 3 bases, with 14 bases sitting between them. This CDR3 has 16 amino acids. Germline lookup yields CDR1 LGHNA and CDR2 YSLEER. CDR3 amino acids: CASSQGGSEGTDTQYF. CDR3 coding DNA: TGCGCCAGCAGCCAAGGGGGGTCGGAGGGTACAGATACGCAGTATTTT.

This clone was detected a few times. The V gene is TRBV14, the J gene TRBJ1-2, with D perhaps TRBD1 (6 bases). V was clipped by 4 bases and J by 4 bases, with 10 bases between them. The CDR3 spans 13 residues. CDR1 and CDR2 from the germline V gene are SGHDN and FVKESK. The CDR3 DNA follows: TGTGCCAGCAGCCCAACAGGGCCCTATGGCTACACCTTC. This codes for CASSPTGPYGYTF.

The V call is TRBV5-4, the J call TRBJ1-1, with D possibly matching TRBD1 (5 bases). The CDR3 has 13 amino acids. The V end lost 4 bases, the J end lost 1 base, and 8 bases lay between the germline ends. From germline, CDR1 is SGHNT and CDR2 YYREEE (reference sequence). The CDR3 loop reads CASSIGQNTEAFF. CDR3 sequence (DNA): TGTGCCAGCAGCATCGGACAGAACACTGAAGCTTTCTTT. The entire variable domain, with the rest obtained from reference TRBV5-4 and TRBJ1-1, is as follows: ETGVTQSPTHLIKTRGQQVTLRCSSQSGHNTVSWYQQALGQGPQFIFQYYREEENGRGNFPPRFSGLQFPNYSSELNVNALELDDSALYLCASSIGQNTEAFFGQGTRLTVV.

The rearrangement links TRBV28 to TRBJ1-2, with D tentatively TRBD1 (5 bases). In germline, CDR1 is MDHEN, CDR2 SYDVKM. With 7 bases removed from V and 4 bases from J, the gap between germline ends came to 13 bases. The CDR3 has 13 amino acids. In nucleotides, the CDR3 is TGTGCCAGCATCCCGGGGGGGACCTATGGCTACACCTTC. Its protein product is CASIPGGTYGYTF.

The chain has TRBV7-9 and TRBJ1-1, with D uncertain. The germline V and J ends were trimmed by 1 base and 8 bases, with 11 bases remaining between them. This CDR3 contains 13 residues. Germline V gene sequence: CDR1 SEHNR, CDR2 FQNEAQ (reference sequence). For the CDR3, the DNA is TGTGCCAGCAGCTTAGGCGTAGGAGTCGAAGCTTTCTTT. It yields the protein CASSLGVGVEAFF.

The rearrangement joins TRBV6-1 to TRBJ1-2; possibly TRBD1 for D (6 bases). V was shortened by 0 bases and J by 13 bases, with 21 bases between the two germline ends. The V gene's germline CDR1 is MNHNS and CDR2 SASEGT. The CDR3 is 15 amino acids. The CDR3 region is CASSEADSGHRAFTF. The CDR3 DNA is TGTGCCAGCAGTGAAGCCGACTCGGGACACCGGGCTTTCACCTTC.

This clone has a single count. V is TRBV28 and J is TRBJ1-4, with D possibly TRBD1 on 6 matching bases. This CDR3 comprises 14 residues. Trimming cost V 5 bases and J 11 bases, with 18 bases left between them. Germline V lookup: CDR1 MDHEN, CDR2 SYDVKM. CDR3 in amino acids: CASSISVGQRKLFF. CDR3 bases: TGTGCCAGCAGTATCAGCGTGGGACAACGGAAACTGTTTTTT.

The table lists this clone with a count of one. The chain couples TRBV6-5 to TRBJ2-5, with D maybe TRBD1 (5 bases). CDR1 MNHEY and CDR2 SVGAGI come from the germline V gene. CDR3 length: 14 residues. Trimming removed 6 bases from V and 2 bases from J, with 13 bases in between. The chain's CDR3 is CASSSRGPQETQYF. For the CDR3, the DNA is TGTGCCAGCAGCTCTAGGGGCCCTCAAGAGACCCAGTACTTC.

In this sample, this clone turned up many times. The chain is built from TRBV7-6 and TRBJ2-1; TRBD2 agrees at 12 bases. Unmatched junction bases numbered 7, after V lost 4 bases and J lost 9 bases. CDR3 length equals 15 residues. Looked up from germline, CDR1 is SGHVS and CDR2 is FNYEAQ. The CDR3 DNA follows: TGTGCCAGCAGCTCATTGACTAGCGGGAGCGGTGAGCAGTTCTTC. It specifies CASSSLTSGSGEQFF. The full variable domain, rest sourced from reference TRBV7-6 and TRBJ2-1, is GAGVSQSPRYKVTKRGQDVALRCDPISGHVSLYWYRQALGQGPEFLTYFNYEAQQDKSGLPNDRFSAERPEGSISTLTIQRTEQRDSAMYRCASSSLTSGSGEQFFGPGTRLTVL.